The following is a T cell receptor (beta chain) sequence with its context. Method: immunoSEQ multiplex PCR; TCRdb's copy keeps in-frame clones and lacks some. The table records 30,000 to 35,000 clones, roughly 80% of them present only once. This record comes from a study of blood T cell repertoires in COVID-19. Study-wide context: T cells, B-cell-depleted T cells, or PBMCs supplied cDNA or gDNA.

The sample comprised peripheral blood. The origin of this receptor is an elderly man with active or convalescent COVID-19.

As DNA, the CDR3 is TGCAGCGCTGGCAGAACAGGGATGGGCACTGAAGCTTTCTTT. It specifies CSAGRTGMGTEAFF. This sequence joins TRBV29-1 and TRBJ1-1; perhaps TRBD1 as D (6 bases). The V end was cut by 7 bases, the J end by 4 bases, with 19 bases between. Germline values: CDR1 SQVTM, CDR2 ANQGSEA. The CDR3 extends over 14 amino acids.